The 20 T cell receptor beta chains below all came from one sample that was sequenced in a study of Graves' ophthalmopathy and Graves' hyperthyroidism. TCR beta CDR3 amplification used RNA transcripts. Following a first-round RT-PCR that used HTBI primers, a second-round multiplex PCR was carried out. TCRdb re-derived calls from the multiplex PCR reads in MiXCR, one entry per CDR3 protein. The sample yields 900,000 to 1,200,000 distinct CDR3 sequences, about 36% seen once. Sample: peripheral blood or thyroid tissue (not recorded which). Receptor source: an adult man with Graves' hyperthyroidism.

V gene TRBV15 combines with J gene TRBJ1-2; the D gene is possibly TRBD1 (5 bases). Germline CDR1 and CDR2: LNHNV and YYDKDF (reference sequence). The V and J ends lost 1 base and 7 bases respectively, with 16 bases between them. The CDR3 contains 15 residues. CDR3 sequence (DNA): TGTGCCACCAGCAGAGTTATCGGGGGTTTGCTTGGCTACACCTTC. Translated: CATSRVIGGLLGYTF. Filled out from reference TRBV15 and TRBJ1-2, the complete variable domain reads DAMVIQNPRYQVTQFGKPVTLSCSQTLNHNVMYWYQQKSSQAPKLLFHYYDKDFNNEADTPDNFQSRRPNTSFCFLDIRSPGLGDTAMYLCATSRVIGGLLGYTFGSGTRLTVV.

This clonotype appeared many times. The chain links TRBV9 to TRBJ1-3; D remains unclear. The CDR3 spans 15 residues. In germline, CDR1 is SGDLS, CDR2 YYNGEE. With 3 bases removed from V and 0 bases from J, the gap between germline ends came to 10 bases. CDR3 protein: CASSDDINSGNTIYF. The CDR3 DNA follows: TGTGCCAGCAGCGACGACATCAACTCTGGAAACACCATATATTTT.

This clonotype was picked up a small number of times. The chain employs TRBV28 and TRBJ2-5; D is undetermined. CDR1 MDHEN and CDR2 SYDVKM come from the germline V gene. CDR3 size: 17 residues. V was clipped by 2 bases and J by 5 bases, with 21 bases between them. Here the CDR3 reads CASSLDQNTVRVETQYF. CDR3 in DNA: TGTGCCAGCAGTTTAGACCAAAACACTGTAAGGGTTGAGACCCAGTACTTC. Full variable domain (outside the CDR3, taken from reference TRBV28 and TRBJ2-5): DVKVTQSSRYLVKRTGEKVFLECVQDMDHENMFWYRQDPGLGLRLIYFSYDVKMKEKGDIPEGYSVSREKKERFSLILESASTNQTSMYLCASSLDQNTVRVETQYFGPGTRLLVL.

The chain links TRBV7-2 to TRBJ1-1; D gene uncertain. CDR3 length equals 13 residues. V was pared by 6 bases and J by 8 bases, with 16 bases between. Germline CDR1 and CDR2: SGHTA and FQGNSA. For the CDR3, the DNA is TGTGCCAGCAGTTTAACATCCCAGGTAGAAGCTTTCTTT. Its translation is CASSLTSQVEAFF.

This clonotype showed up many times. The chain links TRBV7-2 to TRBJ2-7, with 12 bases aligning to TRBD2. The J segment lost 3 bases and the V segment lost 5 bases, leaving 5 bases of the junction unmatched. The germline CDR1 and CDR2 sequences are SGHTA and FQGNSA. This CDR3 has 15 residues. The CDR3 reads CASSPRTSGVYEQYF. The CDR3 nucleotides are TGTGCCAGCAGCCCCAGGACTAGCGGGGTCTACGAGCAGTACTTC.

This clonotype has a handful of counts. CDR3 loop: CASTDRGHDYGYTF. Here the CDR3 DNA reads TGTGCCAGCACCGACAGGGGACACGACTATGGCTACACCTTC. The chain carries TRBV12-3 or TRBV12-4 and TRBJ1-2, with 8 bases lining up with TRBD1. Trimming took 7 bases from V and 3 from J; bases not matched to a gene: 7. This CDR3 contains 14 residues.

This clonotype came up many times. V gene TRBV10-1 combines with J gene TRBJ2-7; D may be TRBD1 (5 bases). The germline V gene encodes CDR1 WNHNN and CDR2 SYGVQD (reference sequence). The CDR3 is 14 residues long. V lost 6 bases to trimming and J lost 3 bases, with 15 bases between them. CDR3 sequence (DNA): TGCGCCAGCAGCGCCTTAGGGGAATTCTACGAGCAGTACTTC. This translates into CASSALGEFYEQYF.

This chain uses TRBV6-4 with TRBJ2-3; 10 bases match TRBD2. Germline V gives CDR1 MRHNA, CDR2 SNTAGT. V lost 6 bases to trimming and J lost 5 bases; unmatched junction nucleotides: 8. CDR3 length: 15 residues. CDR3 residues: CASSLSGRQGDTQYF. The CDR3 DNA reads TGTGCCAGCAGCCTTAGCGGGAGGCAGGGAGATACGCAGTATTTT.

The J gene is TRBJ2-5, the V gene TRBV14; 9 positions agree with TRBD2. The CDR3 totals 16 residues. Germline assignment: CDR1 SGHDN and CDR2 FVKESK. V dropped 3 bases and J dropped 5; count of bases not matched to a gene: 10. The DNA of the CDR3 is TGTGCCAGCAGCCATTCCGGGACTAGCAGCGGGGAGACCCAGTACTTC. It yields the protein CASSHSGTSSGETQYF. Full variable domain (outside the CDR3, taken from reference TRBV14 and TRBJ2-5): EAGVTQFPSHSVIEKGQTVTLRCDPISGHDNLYWYRRVMGKEIKFLLHFVKESKQDESGMPNNRFLAERTGGTYSTLKVQPAELEDSGVYFCASSHSGTSSGETQYFGPGTRLLVL.

The rearrangement uses TRBV28 and TRBJ1-1; TRBD1 is a possible D gene (5 bases). Trimming shortened V by 9 bases and J by 6 bases, and 14 bases separated the two germline ends. This CDR3 spans 12 amino acids. CDR1 MDHEN and CDR2 SYDVKM come from the germline V gene. Written as DNA, the CDR3 is TGTGCCAGGGGAAGGGGCAGCGCTGAAGCTTTCTTT. It encodes CARGRGSAEAFF.

J is TRBJ1-1 and V is TRBV29-1; a weak D match, TRBD1 (6 bases). This CDR3 contains 13 residues. Germline CDR1 is SQVTM and CDR2 is ANQGSEA. V was pared by 6 bases and J by 7 bases, with 18 bases between. CDR3 loop: CSVAPSYRDEAFF. CDR3 DNA: TGCAGCGTCGCACCATCGTACAGGGATGAAGCTTTCTTT.

The sample holds one count of this clonotype. A read error is likely, as this CDR3 ends without the conserved phenylalanine or tryptophan. The chain couples TRBV10-3 to TRBJ2-7; 9 positions match TRBD1. Germline V gene lookup returns CDR1 ENHRY and CDR2 SYGVKD. V gave up 5 bases and J gave up 3 bases; unmatched junction bases: 5. CDR3 length: 14 residues. DNA of the CDR3: TGTGCCATCAGTTGGGACAGGGAAAGCTACGAGCAGTACCTC. It translates to CAISWDRESYEQYL.

Comment on this clonotype: The junction departs from the called germline gene at one end, perhaps through a read error. The chain links TRBV7-7 to TRBJ1-3; D is ambiguous. The V gene's germline CDR1 is SSHAT and CDR2 FNYEAQ (reference sequence). CDR3 length equals 14 residues. The CDR3 spells CASSPIGVGNTIYF. The CDR3, as DNA: TGTGCTAGCAGCCCGATTGGAGTTGGAAACACCATATATTTT.

Points on this clonotype: A much bigger clone sits one base away, suggesting this may be a read error. V usage is TRBV4-1 and J usage is TRBJ1-1; D is ambiguous. CDR1 and CDR2 (germline): MGHRA, YSYEKL. This CDR3 region has 11 residues. V shed 2 bases and J shed 8 bases, with 6 bases lying between them. DNA for the CDR3: TGCGCCAGCAGCCAATGGGCAGAAGCTTTCTTT. Its protein is CASSQWAEAFF.

The chain is built from TRBV29-1 and TRBJ2-2; 7 bases line up with TRBD2. In germline, CDR1 is SQVTM, CDR2 ANQGSEA. The ends lost 7 bases at V and 2 bases at J; junction bases unmatched: 4. This CDR3 comprises 13 residues. CDR3 residues: CSAAGANTGELFF. In nucleotides, the CDR3 is TGCAGCGCCGCGGGAGCTAACACCGGGGAGCTGTTTTTT.

Many counts were recorded for this clonotype. The chain combines TRBV7-2 with TRBJ1-1; tentative D call: TRBD1 (5 bases). Trimming took 6 bases from V and 1 from J, leaving 12 bases between them. The CDR3 length is 14 residues. Germline CDR1 SGHTA, CDR2 FQGNSA. CDR3 sequence (DNA): TGTGCCAGCAGACCCGGACAACAGAACACTGAAGCTTTCTTT. Protein sequence: CASRPGQQNTEAFF.

This clonotype was picked up many times. The chain has TRBV5-1 and TRBJ1-1, with 11 positions matching TRBD1. The CDR3 has 14 amino acids. With 3 bases clipped from V and 5 bases from J, the junction kept 3 bases outside the gene matches. CDR1 is SGHRS, CDR2 YFSETQ, per germline. This chain's CDR3 is CASSSWDRGTEAFF. As DNA, the CDR3 is TGCGCCAGCAGCTCATGGGACAGGGGGACTGAAGCTTTCTTT.

This sequence joins TRBV11-3 and TRBJ2-5; 9 nucleotides align to TRBD2. The CDR3 is 16 amino acids. From germline, CDR1 is SGHNT and CDR2 YENEEA. V lost 4 bases and J lost 3; bases outside the gene matches: 9. CDR3 protein: CASSSPASGVKETQYF. For the CDR3, the DNA is TGTGCCAGCAGCTCTCCCGCTAGCGGGGTGAAAGAGACCCAGTACTTC. The full variable domain, its missing parts supplied by reference TRBV11-3 and TRBJ2-5, is EAGVVQSPRYKIIEKKQPVAFWCNPISGHNTLYWYLQNLGQGPELLIRYENEEAVDDSQLPKDRFSAERLKGVDSTLKIQPAELGDSAVYLCASSSPASGVKETQYFGPGTRLLVL.

This clonotype was seen a handful of times. The chain employs TRBV12-3 or TRBV12-4 and TRBJ2-7; D is ambiguous. CDR3 size: 16 residues. V was trimmed by 6 bases and J by 1 base, leaving 19 bases between them. The CDR3 spells CASSQEARKPSYEQYF. The CDR3 region has the DNA TGTGCCAGCAGCCAAGAAGCCCGGAAGCCTTCCTACGAGCAGTACTTC.

The rearrangement joins TRBV28 to TRBJ1-2, with D perhaps TRBD1 (5 bases). The germline V and J ends were trimmed by 1 base and 4 bases, with 10 bases remaining between them. CDR1 and CDR2 (germline): MDHEN, SYDVKM. This CDR3 comprises 14 residues. CDR3 sequence reads: CASSLSGQIYGYTF. The CDR3 region has the DNA TGTGCCAGCAGTTTATCGGGGCAGATCTATGGCTACACCTTC.